This record covers a single T cell receptor beta chain. The data belong to a study of CD8+CD57+ T cells in acquired aplastic anemia. The length of the CDR3 is 15 residues. Germline V CDR1 and CDR2: SNHLY, FYNNEI. V lost 6 bases and J lost 0, with 14 bases in between. The study profiled TCR beta VDJ and CDR3 using genomic DNA as template. TCRdb independently ran MiXCR on the reads; one entry per CDR3 protein. Of roughly 150,000 distinct CDR3 sequences in the sample, around 40% are singletons; the top ten hold about 1.1%. The TCR was taken from a human donor in good health. Sequenced input: sorted CD4+, CD8+, or CD8+CD57+ T cells (not recorded which) from PBMCs. V is TRBV2 and J is TRBJ1-1; TRBD1 is a possible D gene (6 bases). The CDR3 sequence: CASSFWTVMNTEAFF. The CDR3 DNA reads TGTGCCAGCAGCTTCTGGACAGTCATGAACACTGAAGCTTTCTTT.